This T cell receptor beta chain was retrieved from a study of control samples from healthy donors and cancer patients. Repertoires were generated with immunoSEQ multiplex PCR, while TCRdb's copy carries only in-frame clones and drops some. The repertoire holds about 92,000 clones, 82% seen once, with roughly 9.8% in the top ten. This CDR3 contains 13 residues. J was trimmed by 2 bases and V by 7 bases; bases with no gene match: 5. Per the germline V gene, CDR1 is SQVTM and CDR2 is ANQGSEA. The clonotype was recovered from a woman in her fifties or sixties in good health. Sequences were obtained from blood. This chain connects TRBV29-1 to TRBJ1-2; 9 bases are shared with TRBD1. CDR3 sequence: CSGGDRENYGYTF. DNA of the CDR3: TGCAGCGGTGGGGACAGGGAGAACTATGGCTACACCTTC.